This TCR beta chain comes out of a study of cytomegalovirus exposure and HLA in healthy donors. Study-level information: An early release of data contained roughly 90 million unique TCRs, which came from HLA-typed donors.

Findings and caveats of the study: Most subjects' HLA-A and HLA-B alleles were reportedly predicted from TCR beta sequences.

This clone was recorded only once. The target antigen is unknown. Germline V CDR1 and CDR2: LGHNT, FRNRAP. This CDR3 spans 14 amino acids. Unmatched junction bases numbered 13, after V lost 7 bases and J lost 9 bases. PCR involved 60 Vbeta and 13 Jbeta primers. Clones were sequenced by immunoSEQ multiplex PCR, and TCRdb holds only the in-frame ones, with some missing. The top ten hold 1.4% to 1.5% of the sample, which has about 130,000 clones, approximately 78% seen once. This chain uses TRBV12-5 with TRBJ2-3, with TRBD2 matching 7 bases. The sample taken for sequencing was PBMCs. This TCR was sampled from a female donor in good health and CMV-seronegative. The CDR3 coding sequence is TGTGCTAGTGCAGCTAGCGGATTCCCCGCAACGCAGTATTTT. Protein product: CASAASGFPATQYF.